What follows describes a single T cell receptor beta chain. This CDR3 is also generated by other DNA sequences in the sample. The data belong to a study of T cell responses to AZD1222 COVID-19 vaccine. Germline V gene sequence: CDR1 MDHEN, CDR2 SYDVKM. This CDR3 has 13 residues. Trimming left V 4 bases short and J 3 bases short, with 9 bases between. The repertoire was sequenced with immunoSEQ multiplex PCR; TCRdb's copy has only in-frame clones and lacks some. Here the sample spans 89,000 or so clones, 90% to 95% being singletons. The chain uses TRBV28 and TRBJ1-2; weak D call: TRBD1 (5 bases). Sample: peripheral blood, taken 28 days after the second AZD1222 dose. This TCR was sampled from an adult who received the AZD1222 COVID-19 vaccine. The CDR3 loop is CASSSGTDYGYTF. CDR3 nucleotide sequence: TGTGCCAGCAGTTCCGGGACGGACTATGGCTACACCTTC.